The rows below give T cell receptor beta chains drawn from one sample of a study of blood T cell repertoires in COVID-19. Clones were sequenced by immunoSEQ multiplex PCR, and TCRdb holds only the in-frame ones, with some missing. The sample records 170,000 or so clones, 60% to 80% being singletons. Sequenced: peripheral blood. Source of these receptors: a woman in her seventies with acute or convalescent COVID-19. Each CDR3 is given with its conserved first and last residue. The D gene is left open where the match is weak. For some rows the clone size is stated as once, few or many, or as a class when expanded; others skip it.

>NA|TRBJ2-7|TRBD2|TRBV7-2
TGTGCCAGCAGCACGGGCACACTAGCGGGAGTGCTCGAGCAGTACTTC
CASSTGTLAGVLEQYF
>NA|TRBJ1-2|TRBD1|TRBV27
TGTGCCAGCAGTTTCATCGGACAGGATGGCTACACCTTC
CASSFIGQDGYTF
>NA|TRBJ1-4|TRBD1|TRBV2
TGTGCCAGCACCTCGACAGGGGGCCTAGTAGGAGTTTTT
CASTSTGGLVGVF
>NA|TRBJ2-1|TRBD1|TRBV24-1
TGTGCCACCAGGACAGGGGGCTCATGGGATGAGCAGTTCTTC
CATRTGGSWDEQFF
>NA|TRBJ2-7|NA|TRBV5-1
TGCGCCAGCAGCTTGGGAGCGGACGCCTACGAGCAGTACTTC
CASSLGADAYEQYF
>NA|TRBJ2-3|NA|TRBV29-1
TGCAGCGTTGATTTCTCCTCCGGACTAACGCAGTATTTT
CSVDFSSGLTQYF
>NA|TRBJ2-4|TRBD1|TRBV18
TGTGCCAGCTCCCGGGGACAGGACAACATTCAGTACTTC
CASSRGQDNIQYF
>NA|TRBJ2-5|TRBD2|TRBV24-1
TGTGCCACCAGTGATCCCGGACTAGCGGGAGAAGAGACCCAGTACTTC
CATSDPGLAGEETQYF
>NA|TRBJ2-7|NA|TRBV21-1
TGTGCCAGCAGCACGTCTTCCCTAGCGGGATTAGGCGAGCAGTACTTC
CASSTSSLAGLGEQYF
>few|TRBJ2-2|NA|TRBV4-1
TGCGCCAGCAGCCCCTACGCGAAAAACCGGGGGTACACCGGGGAGCTGTTTTTT
CASSPYAKNRGYTGELFF
>once|TRBJ1-1|NA|TRBV12-5
TGTGCTAGTGGTTCAGGGCCCACTGAAGCTTTCTTT
CASGSGPTEAFF
>NA|TRBJ2-7|TRBD2|TRBV6-5
TGTGCCAGCAGTTTCTTAGCGGGAGGGTACGAGCAGTACTTC
CASSFLAGGYEQYF
>NA|TRBJ2-1|TRBD2|TRBV7-8
TGTGCCAGCAGCTTAGCGCTAGCGGGAGATGAGCAGTTCTTC
CASSLALAGDEQFF
>NA|TRBJ2-3|NA|TRBV7-6
TGTGCCAGCAGCGCGATCCCCCCCACACAGTGGAGCACAGATACGCAGTATTTT
CASSAIPPTQWSTDTQYF
>NA|TRBJ1-4|NA|TRBV24-1
TGTGCCACCAGTGATTTTGGAGGAAAACTGTTTTTT
CATSDFGGKLFF
>NA|TRBJ1-5|TRBD1|TRBV27
TGTGCCAGCAGTCCAAACCCTCGGACAGGGGGGAGTCAGCCCCAGCATTTT
CASSPNPRTGGSQPQHF
>few|TRBJ2-7|NA|TRBV5-6
TGTGCCAGCAGCTTGGACAGGGTAAGGTCCTACGAGCAGTACTTC
CASSLDRVRSYEQYF
>NA|TRBJ1-1|NA|TRBV6-6
TGTGCCAGCAGTTACTCGGCATACACTGAAGCTTTCTTT
CASSYSAYTEAFF
>NA|TRBJ1-2|NA|TRBV10-3
TGTGCCATTACCAGGGGTTCCGGCTATGGCTACACCTTC
CAITRGSGYGYTF
>NA|TRBJ1-5|NA|TRBV3-1/TRBV3-2
TGTGCCAGCAGCCAAGATGCGCGGGGAAACACGCCCCAGCATTTT
CASSQDARGNTPQHF
>NA|TRBJ1-6|NA|TRBV27
TGTGCCAGCAGTTGGGGCCAATCAAATAATTCACCCCTCCACTTT
CASSWGQSNNSPLHF
>few|TRBJ1-3|TRBD1|TRBV6-6
TGTGCCAGCAGTCTGTCGGACAGGAGCTCTGGAAACACCATATATTTT
CASSLSDRSSGNTIYF
>NA|TRBJ2-1|TRBD2|TRBV6-2/TRBV6-3
TGTGCCAGCAGTCAAATAGCGGGAGGTATCAATGAGCAGTTCTTC
CASSQIAGGINEQFF
>NA|TRBJ2-2|TRBD1|TRBV29-1
TGCAGCGTTGAAGAACCAAGGACAGGGGTGGCCGGGGAGCTGTTTTTT
CSVEEPRTGVAGELFF
>few|TRBJ2-5|NA|TRBV5-6
TGTGCCAGCAGCTTATATGAGGAGACCCAGTACTTC
CASSLYEETQYF
>NA|TRBJ1-5|TRBD1|TRBV28
TGTGCCAGCAGTTCAGGCGACAGGGGGCTTCGACAGCCCCAGCATTTT
CASSSGDRGLRQPQHF
>NA|TRBJ1-1|NA|TRBV27
TGTGCCAGCAGTTTCTCGAGGGTGGGCACTGAAGCTTTCTTT
CASSFSRVGTEAFF
>NA|TRBJ2-5|NA|TRBV20-1
TGCAGTGCTAGTCCCCCGCGGAGCCAAGAGACCCAGTACTTC
CSASPPRSQETQYF
>NA|TRBJ2-7|NA|TRBV24-1
TGTGCCACCAGTGATGGAGGTTACGAGCAGTACTTC
CATSDGGYEQYF
>NA|TRBJ1-1|TRBD1|TRBV5-1
TGCGCCAGCAGCTTTGACAGGGACACTGAAGCTTTCTTT
CASSFDRDTEAFF
>NA|TRBJ2-1|TRBD2|TRBV6-6
TGTGCCAGCAGTTCCCAAGCGGGAGGGCCGGCTGAGCAGTTCTTC
CASSSQAGGPAEQFF
>once|TRBJ2-1|TRBD2|TRBV24-1
TGTGCCACCAGTGATTCGGCGGGAGGACCGAGCCACAATGAGCAGTTCTTC
CATSDSAGGPSHNEQFF
>few|TRBJ1-2|TRBD1|TRBV27
TGTGCCAGCAGGGCGGGGACAGGGTCTGGCTACACCTTC
CASRAGTGSGYTF
>once|TRBJ2-1|NA|TRBV7-2
TGTGCCAGCAGCTTAGGGCCAGTAAGCTCCTACAATGAGCAGTTCTTC
CASSLGPVSSYNEQFF
>NA|TRBJ2-6|NA|TRBV3-1/TRBV3-2
TGTGCCAGCAGCCATTTCTTGAGCTCTGGGGCCAACGTCCTGACTTTC
CASSHFLSSGANVLTF
>NA|TRBJ2-3|TRBD2|TRBV19
TGTGCCAGTACCTTGTCTGCGGGGGCAGATACGCAGTATTTT
CASTLSAGADTQYF
>once|TRBJ1-4|NA|TRBV12-3/TRBV12-4
TGTGCCAGCGGCCACAGGGTTGAAAAACTGTTTTTT
CASGHRVEKLFF
>NA|TRBJ2-1|NA|TRBV11-3
TGTGCCAGCAGCTTATTGGGGGAGGCAGCGCAGTTCTTC
CASSLLGEAAQFF
>NA|TRBJ2-5|TRBD2|TRBV6-6
TGTGCCAGCAGTTACGGGCTAGCGGGCCCCCAAGAGACCCAGTACTTC
CASSYGLAGPQETQYF
>NA|TRBJ2-2|TRBD2|TRBV5-4
TGTGCCAGCAGTTCGGGGGGGGGCCGGGTCACCGGGGAGCTGTTTTTT
CASSSGGGRVTGELFF
>NA|TRBJ2-5|TRBD2|TRBV5-1
TGCGCCAGCAGCTTGGGGGCTCTAGCGGGAGGCAGGGAGACCCAGTACTTC
CASSLGALAGGRETQYF
>once|TRBJ2-2|TRBD2|TRBV9
TGTGCCAGCAGCTTAAGCGGGGGGGCCACCGGGGAGCTGTTTTTT
CASSLSGGATGELFF
>few|TRBJ2-1|TRBD2|TRBV7-8
TGTGCCAGCAGCTTACGGTCAGGGACTAGCGGGAGCGATGAGCAGTTCTTC
CASSLRSGTSGSDEQFF
>NA|TRBJ2-2|NA|TRBV9
TGTGCCAGCAGCGCCGGACAGACCGGGGAGCTGTTTTTT
CASSAGQTGELFF
>NA|TRBJ2-1|TRBD1|TRBV5-1
TGCGCCAGCAGCAAACAGGGGAACGGGTTGACAATAAGAGACAATGAGCAGTTCTTC
CASSKQGNGLTIRDNEQFF